This T cell receptor (beta chain) was recorded in a study of cytomegalovirus exposure and HLA in healthy donors listed by TCRdb under 2017. Concerning the study at large: An earlier analysis of roughly 610 of the donors reported over 250 Gb of sequence data and 117 million unique TCR beta sequences obtained from approximately 180 million T cells. An early release covering around 630 HLA-typed donors comprised 250 to 350 gigabases of sequencing data and around 80 million unique TCR sequences. Of the roughly 400 genotyped donors, 65% to 90% fell in the genetic ancestry cluster associated with self-reported Caucasian donors. The aim of the study was to test whether cataloging public T cell receptors could identify signatures of past pathogen exposure. The study used immunosequencing to profile the T cell repertoires of under 700 subjects and linked those repertoires to cytomegalovirus serostatus. A separate validation cohort of 100 to 150 different subjects was used in addition to the 666-subject first cohort. To predict cytomegalovirus infection status, the study brought together high-throughput TCR immunosequencing, statistical association of individual TCRs with disease status, and machine learning. In a later analysis, previously published TCR beta repertoires from 550 to 750 donors were re-analyzed and high-resolution HLA genotyping was added so that TCR occurrence patterns could be studied. The later analysis used no new phenotypic data to find candidate immune exposures, relying instead on TCR beta sequences and their occurrence across donors. An earlier analysis of 500 to 750 of the donors applied high-throughput TCR beta sequencing to assess whether each TCR beta V gene segment acted as functional or pseudogenic. Alongside the repertoire data, information on donor age, sex, ethnicity and CMV serostatus was compiled. A later genetic analysis took genome-wide SNP genotypes for about 65% of the 666 donors and used that subset as a discovery cohort. All discovery cohort repertoires had been generated on a single sequencing platform. Class I and class II HLA loci were covered by the typing at four-digit resolution. The number of typed donors differed by locus: about 620-640 for A, B, C, DRB1 and DQB1; some 500 for DQA1; approximately 610 for DPA1; and 400 to 480 for DPB1. Several DR-DQ haplotypes were treated as single units for association and clustering because of strong linkage in the cohort. On average, 235,054 unique TCR beta nucleotide sequences were sequenced per donor among 300 to 500 genotyped donors of the cohort, with about 19% of those sequences being non-productive. Summary of the overall study and its limitations: According to a later analysis, TCR association rates differed among HLA loci, with DRB1 alleles showing the most associated TCRs and HLA-C alleles showing the fewest. Broadly in line with IMGT annotations, most TCR beta V segments showed up in productive rearrangements about 87% or about 30% of the time in an earlier analysis of 450 to 750 of the donors. A later analysis reported that several top co-occurrence clusters appeared linked to parvovirus B19, influenza, CMV and Epstein-Barr virus. A further reported finding was that TCR beta sequences accurately predicted the HLA-A and HLA-B alleles for most subjects in the first cohort. Most TCR sequences were seen in very few donors, while some public TCRs were found in many individuals. Because counts were too low, fewer than 20 rarely observed V segments, including chromosome 9 orphons, were excluded from the earlier analysis of 587 of the donors. Because the 87-base-pair reads could not distinguish some IMGT-functional V segments, including TRBV6-2 and TRBV6-3, those segments were excluded. In vitro tests confirmed that a few of the cytomegalovirus-associated TCR beta chains recognize cytomegalovirus antigens. When HLA alleles, especially DR and DQ, strongly co-occurred, TCR associations were difficult to assign to individual alleles. Compared with equally common non-associated chains, HLA-associated TCR beta chains in a later analysis were more clonally expanded and had lower generation probabilities. According to the authors, the approach could potentially be generalized to other disease states and immunological phenotypes. In a later genetic analysis, a missense DCLRE1C variant was associated with V-gene and J-gene trimming of TCR beta chains, and the association was replicated in an independent cohort. This cohort had only TCR beta chains sequenced, and the lack of alpha or paired-chain data limited which features could be detected. A cluster of highly shared sequence variants was judged likely to represent a technical artifact of the sequencing pipeline. Linkage disequilibrium might explain the correlated functional status among segregating V segments, but an unknown experimental factor could not be ruled out. Compared with the roughly 720-donor mean, donors in an Asian-associated ancestry cluster had fewer N-insertions in productive TCRs, according to a later genetic analysis. The classifier was reported to diagnose cytomegalovirus status with high specificity and sensitivity in both the original cohort and the validation cohort. HLA typing was unavailable for some donors at each locus, so association tests used only the typed subset. Presence/absence analyses assumed roughly uniform sequencing depth across donors, an assumption that may not hold. Most CMV-associated TCR beta chains appeared to be HLA-restricted in a later analysis, and the HLA associations seemed to be driven largely by CMV exposure. The study listed 150 to 200 TCR beta chains as associated with cytomegalovirus. Specific HLA alleles were associated with about 17,000 TCR beta sequences at a false discovery rate of 0.05 in a later analysis. The only immune exposure information available for the cohort was CMV serostatus.

The CDR3 contains 13 residues, cysteine and phenylalanine counted. The CDR3 DNA has 39 bases and is translated from base 1. Relative to germline, V is missing 6 bases and J is missing 5 bases, with 7 bases of the junction outside any gene match. The germline V gene provides CDR1 SGDLS and CDR2 YYNGEE. Receptor amplification or capture employed the immunoSEQ multiplex PCR assay. The multiplex PCR relied on a mix of 60 forward primers for TCR Vbeta segments and 13 reverse primers for TCR Jbeta segments. The CDR3 region of rearranged TCR beta genes was amplified from genomic DNA with a multiplex PCR assay. The Illumina HiSeq System was used to sequence the amplified TCR beta libraries as 87-base-pair reads. The original methods were these. A later analysis counted tens of millions of unique TCR beta chains across the 670 or so repertoires, and 10 million to 11 million of these chains were shared by at least two donors. A nearest-neighbor algorithm error-corrected the raw reads and collapsed the reads into unique sequences, merging closely related sequences to remove PCR and sequencing errors. CDR3 sequences were aligned to IMGT reference sequences to assign V, D and J gene segments. Each retained sequence needed at least a six-nucleotide match to both a V gene segment and a J gene segment. A rearrangement was called productive if the CDR3 had no stop codons and remained in frame with V and J, and every other rearrangement was called non-productive. CDR3 was defined by IMGT convention, running from the second conserved V-encoded cysteine to the conserved J-encoded phenylalanine. Sequences without an unambiguous match to a single V gene segment were excluded from the earlier analysis of 500 to 700 of the donors. In an earlier analysis of more than 500 of the donors, a V segment was called functional when productive rearrangements were above 56.7%, and segregating when the standard deviation between donors exceeded 5%. A statistical classification framework was built for diagnosing cytomegalovirus status from the catalog of TCR beta chain sequences. In a later analysis, V and J genes were assigned by comparing TCR nucleotide sequences against IMGT/GENE-DB human TR gene sequences. In a later analysis, CDR3 sequences and most-parsimonious VDJ recombination scenarios were assigned using the TCRdist pipeline. A later analysis defined each TCR beta chain by its CDR3 amino acid sequence plus V-gene family, and excluded reads lacking a unique V-gene family. In a later analysis, several hundred highly shared, low-generation-probability nucleotide sequences were removed to address suspected cross-contamination and a sequencing artifact. For each public chain, a later analysis derived a clonal expansion index from normalized ranks of inferred template counts within each repertoire. A later analysis computed generation probabilities with a VDJ recombination model fitted to out-of-frame rearrangements, and checked the results against IGoR. Hypergeometric tests were used in a later analysis to score TCR-TCR, TCR-HLA and TCR-CMV co-occurrence, with a repertoire-size bias correction applied to the TCR pairs. To estimate false discovery rates, a later analysis permuted the HLA or CMV assignments 20 times. A later analysis grouped co-occurring TCRs with DBSCAN, adding TCRdist sequence similarity when clustering within HLA-allele-positive subsets. For co-occurrence clustering, repertoires with fewer than 30,000 or more than 120,000 public chains were excluded, along with roughly 5 repertoires with anomalous nucleotide sharing. TCRdb carries this immuneACCESS record with in-frame sequences only. Its versions omit some clonotypes, under half of them owing to an unresolved V gene in the studies checked, with the rest unexplained. D and trimming come from the DNA, and the V and J calls and clone size come from that table. This sample is represented by about 140,000 clones; around two thirds of them were singletons. Around 1.8% of the sample rests with the top ten.

A word on this clone: What antigen it recognizes has not been identified. The record has no base qualities; no much larger clone is one base away.

The cohort consisted of approximately 670 healthy bone marrow donors. At the time of sampling, every cohort member was nominally healthy, though immune exposures that went unrecorded were likely present. The donor was CMV seronegative and belonged to the group of 350 or so seronegative cohort members. A peripheral blood sample was collected from each donor, and TCR beta sequencing was performed on peripheral blood mononuclear cells. Genomic DNA was extracted from the blood cell samples with the Qiagen DNeasy Blood Extraction Kit. This clonotype was sampled from a male donor in good health and CMV-seronegative. The rearranged segments are TRBV9 and TRBJ1-1, and 7 bases in between align with TRBD1. The sample taken for sequencing was PBMCs. The CDR3 is CASNKGAGTEAFF. The DNA sequence is given as TGTGCCAGCAATAAGGGGGCAGGGACTGAAGCTTTCTTT.